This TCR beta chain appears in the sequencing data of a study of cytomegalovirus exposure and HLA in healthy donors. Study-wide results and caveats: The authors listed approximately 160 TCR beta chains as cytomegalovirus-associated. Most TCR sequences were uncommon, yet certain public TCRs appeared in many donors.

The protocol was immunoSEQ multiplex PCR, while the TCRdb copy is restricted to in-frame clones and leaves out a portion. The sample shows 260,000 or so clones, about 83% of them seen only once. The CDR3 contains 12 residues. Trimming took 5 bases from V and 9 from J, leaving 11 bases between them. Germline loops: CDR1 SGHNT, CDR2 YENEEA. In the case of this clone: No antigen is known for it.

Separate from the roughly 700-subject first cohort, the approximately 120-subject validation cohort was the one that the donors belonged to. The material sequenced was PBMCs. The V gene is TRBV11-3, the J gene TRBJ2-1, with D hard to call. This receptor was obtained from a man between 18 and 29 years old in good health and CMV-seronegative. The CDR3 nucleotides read TGTGCCAGCAGCACCCGAAGGAGTGAGCAGTTCTTC. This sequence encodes CASSTRRSEQFF.